The table lists the clone carrying this T cell receptor (beta chain) with a count of one. Its antigen is still unknown. The method was immunoSEQ multiplex PCR; TCRdb's version includes in-frame clones alone and lacks a portion of them. This sample carries over a million clones, around 98.5% of them seen once, and the ten largest clones take about 0.35%. Germline V gene data show CDR1 as MNHEY and CDR2 as SVGAGI. Deletions cut 4 bases from V and 1 base from J, with 7 bases between. The CDR3 is 13 residues long. This record belongs to a study of shared clonotypes between healthy human individuals. Looking at the study overall: CD4 naive and memory got three plates each, CD8 naive two, CD8 memory one. General study findings and limits: Incompleteness in sorted-subset sequencing, despite large depth, was shown by rarefaction.

The sequenced sample was naive CD4+ T cells sorted from blood. Documented subset: CD45RA+ positively selected. The chain carries TRBV6-5 and TRBJ1-1; D not certain. The sequence derives from a man aged 30-40 years in good health. The CDR3 DNA follows: TGTGCCAGCAGTTCCGTTCAGAACACTGAAGCTTTCTTT. This gives the protein CASSSVQNTEAFF.